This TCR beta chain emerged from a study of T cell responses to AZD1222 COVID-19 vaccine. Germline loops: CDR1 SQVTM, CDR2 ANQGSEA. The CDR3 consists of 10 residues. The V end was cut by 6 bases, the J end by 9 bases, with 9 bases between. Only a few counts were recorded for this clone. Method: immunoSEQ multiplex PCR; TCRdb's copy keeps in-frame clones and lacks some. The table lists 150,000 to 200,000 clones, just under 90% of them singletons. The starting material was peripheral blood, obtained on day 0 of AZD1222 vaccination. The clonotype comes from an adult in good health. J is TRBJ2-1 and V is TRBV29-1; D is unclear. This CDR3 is CSVSSGEQFF. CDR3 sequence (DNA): TGCAGCGTAAGTAGTGGTGAGCAGTTCTTC.